Shown below are 13 T cell receptor beta chains from a single sample sequenced in a study of vaccination effects on CD4 cells after COVID-19. No antigen has been identified for these receptors. With the ViraFEST assay, the study expanded antigen-specific CD4+ T cells using viral peptide pools, then sequenced them. Culturing for more than 9 days preceded CD4+ T cell isolation. All vaccine recipients tested negative for nucleocapsid antibodies and had never contracted SARS-CoV-2 infection. Assay: immunoSEQ multiplex PCR; the TCRdb copy retains only in-frame clones and omits some. In the table there are 55,000 to 75,000 clones, approximately 76% of which are singletons. This sample comprised CD4+ T cells from PBMCs cultured with HCoV-NL63 spike peptides, obtained before COVID-19 vaccination. These receptors were collected from a human donor who received a COVID-19 vaccine.

This chain links TRBV9 with TRBJ1-1, with a weak D call TRBD1 (5 bases). The CDR3 extends over 15 amino acids. Germline CDR1 is SGDLS and CDR2 is YYNGEE. V was pared by 2 bases and J by 3 bases, with 14 bases between. The CDR3 loop is CASSVGVRQHTEAFF. CDR3 nucleotide sequence: TGTGCCAGCAGCGTGGGGGTTCGACAGCACACTGAAGCTTTCTTT.

The chain uses TRBV18 and TRBJ2-5; D may match TRBD1 or TRBD2 (5 bases each). Germline V gene lookup returns CDR1 KGHSH and CDR2 LQKENI. Trimming pared 6 bases from V and 2 bases from J, leaving 13 bases between. The length of the CDR3 is 14 residues. The CDR3 nucleotides are TGTGCCAGCTCCCCGGGACCGGCACAAGAGACCCAGTACTTC. Amino acid sequence: CASSPGPAQETQYF.

The chain carries TRBV19 and TRBJ2-2; 8 bases map to TRBD1. V trimming: 7 bases; J trimming: 2 bases; junction bases outside the gene matches: 12. The germline V gene encodes CDR1 LNHDA and CDR2 SQIVND (reference sequence). The CDR3 covers 17 residues. The CDR3 here is CASTIGQGEPNTGELFF. The CDR3 DNA sequence: TGTGCCAGTACAATAGGACAGGGTGAACCCAACACCGGGGAGCTGTTTTTT.

The chain combines TRBV5-6 with TRBJ1-3; a weak D match, TRBD1 (5 bases). Germline V gene sequence: CDR1 SGHDT, CDR2 YYEEEE. V dropped 2 bases and J dropped 0 bases, with 12 bases sitting between them. The CDR3 covers 16 residues. CDR3 DNA: TGTGCCAGCAGCTTTCAAACAGGTCTCTCTGGAAACACCATATATTTT. Its protein product is CASSFQTGLSGNTIYF. Using reference TRBV5-6 and TRBJ1-3 for the parts outside the CDR3, the full variable domain is DAGVTQSPTHLIKTRGQQVTLRCSPKSGHDTVSWYQQALGQGPQFIFQYYEEEERQRGNFPDRFSGHQFPNYSSELNVNALLLGDSALYLCASSFQTGLSGNTIYFGEGSWLTVV.

This clone has just one count. The chain joins TRBV4-2 to TRBJ2-5, with 9 bases fitting TRBD2. This CDR3 has 16 residues. CDR1 is LGHNA, CDR2 YNFKEQ, per germline. V shed 1 base, J shed 5 bases, and the junction held 8 bases outside the gene matches. CDR3 nucleotide sequence: TGTGCCAGCAGCCAAGGGGTAGCGGGGGACCCTGAGACCCAGTACTTC. The encoded protein is CASSQGVAGDPETQYF.

The V call is TRBV2, the J call TRBJ1-3; D gene ambiguous. The CDR3 has 13 amino acids. Germline assignment: CDR1 SNHLY and CDR2 FYNNEI. The V end was cut by 7 bases, the J end by 2 bases, with 9 bases between. The CDR3 nucleotides are TGTGCCAGCAAGACCAGTGCTGGAAACACCATATATTTT. Amino acids: CASKTSAGNTIYF. Full variable domain (outside the CDR3, taken from reference TRBV2 and TRBJ1-3): EPEVTQTPSHQVTQMGQEVILRCVPISNHLYFYWYRQILGQKVEFLVSFYNNEISEKSEIFDDQFSVERPDGSNFTLKIRSTKLEDSAMYFCASKTSAGNTIYFGEGSWLTVV.

The V call is TRBV20-1, the J call TRBJ1-5; a weak D match, TRBD1 (5 bases). The CDR3 has 13 residues. Germline V gene sequence: CDR1 DFQATT, CDR2 SNEGSKA (reference sequence). V dropped 3 bases and J dropped 7 bases, with 13 bases sitting between them. CDR3 in amino acids: CSASWGLSQPQHF. The CDR3 coding sequence is TGCAGTGCTAGTTGGGGGTTAAGCCAGCCCCAGCATTTT.

The chain joins TRBV24-1 to TRBJ1-2; a possible D gene is TRBD1 (5 bases). Germline assignment: CDR1 KGHDR and CDR2 SFDVKD. Trimming took 2 bases from V and 6 from J, leaving 12 bases between them. The CDR3 is 14 amino acids. CDR3: CATSDSRQPHGYTF. CDR3 nucleotide sequence: TGTGCCACCAGTGATTCCCGACAGCCCCATGGCTACACCTTC.

This chain links TRBV5-1 with TRBJ1-2; possible D gene TRBD1, 6 bases. Germline lookup yields CDR1 SGHRS and CDR2 YFSETQ. Trimming removed 4 bases from V and 0 bases from J, with 13 bases in between. This CDR3 contains 15 residues. CDR3 coding DNA: TGCGCCAGCAGCAGAATACAGGGATCTAACTATGGCTACACCTTC. Protein: CASSRIQGSNYGYTF.

V is TRBV4-1 and J is TRBJ2-3; D call uncertain. The germline V gene encodes CDR1 MGHRA and CDR2 YSYEKL. V was pared by 1 base and J by 6 bases, with 11 bases between. CDR3 size: 14 residues. The CDR3 bases are TGCGCCAGCAGCCAAGGGCAGTCGCCGGATACGCAGTATTTT. Its translation is CASSQGQSPDTQYF.

The chain carries TRBV12-3 or TRBV12-4 and TRBJ2-5; D might be TRBD2 (6 bases). The CDR3 runs to 13 residues. Trimming left V 7 bases short and J 1 base short, with 10 bases between. This CDR3 reads CASKAGGQETQYF. The CDR3 DNA is TGTGCCAGCAAGGCCGGGGGCCAAGAGACCCAGTACTTC.

A single count supports this clone. The chain uses TRBV18 and TRBJ1-1; possible D gene TRBD1, 6 bases. This CDR3 comprises 16 residues. V dropped 3 bases and J dropped 0 bases, with 14 bases sitting between them. CDR1 KGHSH and CDR2 LQKENI come from the germline V gene. CDR3: CASSPWTAYMNTEAFF. CDR3 nucleotides: TGTGCCAGCTCACCCTGGACAGCATACATGAACACTGAAGCTTTCTTT. The variable domain in full, with the rest retrieved from reference TRBV18 and TRBJ1-1, is NAGVMQNPRHLVRRRGQEARLRCSPMKGHSHVYWYRQLPEEGLKFMVYLQKENIIDESGMPKERFSAEFPKEGPSILRIQQVVRGDSAAYFCASSPWTAYMNTEAFFGQGTRLTVV.

This clone was seen only a few times. The chain has TRBV5-1 and TRBJ2-2; 9 nucleotides line up with TRBD1. CDR3 size: 15 residues. V lost 4 bases and J lost 2; bases outside the gene matches: 3. Germline V gene data show CDR1 as SGHRS and CDR2 as YFSETQ. CDR3 in DNA: TGCGCCAGCAGCGTGGGACAGGGAAACACCGGGGAGCTGTTTTTT. It is translated as CASSVGQGNTGELFF.